The next 15 T cell receptor beta chains were all read from a single sample in a study of cytomegalovirus exposure and HLA in healthy donors. The PCR used 60 Vbeta and 13 Jbeta primers. Some clones are missing from TCRdb's copy, which holds only in-frame ones; the method was immunoSEQ multiplex PCR. The sample includes about 200,000 clones, 70% to 80% of them seen just once. The sequenced material came from PBMCs. Receptors originate from a woman under 40 in good health and CMV-seropositive.

The chain recombines TRBV11-3 with TRBJ2-5, with TRBD2 identical over 7 bases. This CDR3 comprises 14 residues. J gave up 1 base and V 3 bases, and 2 bases lay outside the gene matches. Germline values: CDR1 SGHNT, CDR2 YENEEA. CDR3 sequence: CASSLGGIQETQYF. The CDR3, as DNA: TGTGCCAGCAGCTTGGGGGGGATCCAAGAGACCCAGTACTTC.

The J gene is TRBJ2-6, the V gene TRBV7-3; D remains ambiguous. Germline-derived CDR1 and CDR2 are SGHTA and FQGTGA. This CDR3 is built from 15 residues. The V and J ends lost 2 bases and 2 bases respectively, with 7 bases between them. CDR3 loop: CASSLWRPGANVLTF. As DNA, the CDR3 is TGTGCCAGCAGCTTATGGCGGCCTGGGGCCAACGTCCTGACTTTC.

This clone was observed once. V usage is TRBV7-8 and J usage is TRBJ2-1; 8 bases match TRBD1. Germline assignment: CDR1 SGHVS and CDR2 FQNEAQ. The CDR3 spans 14 residues. Trimming removed 5 bases from V and 7 bases from J; junction bases left unmatched: 7. The DNA of the CDR3 is TGTGCCAGCAGCCCAAGGACAGGGAGGAATGAGCAGTTCTTC. This codes for CASSPRTGRNEQFF.

CDR3 in amino acids: CAWSDRDTEAFF. Written as DNA, the CDR3 is TGTGCCTGGAGTGACAGGGACACTGAAGCTTTCTTT. The chain employs TRBV30 and TRBJ1-1; possible D gene TRBD1, 6 bases. V was shortened by 1 base and J by 3 bases, with 6 bases between the two germline ends. The CDR3 sequence is 12 residues long. CDR1 and CDR2 from the germline V gene are GTSNPN and SVGIG (reference sequence).

This clone was observed a handful of times. At one end the junction does not follow the germline gene, possibly because of a read error. The genes are TRBV29-1 and TRBJ2-3, with 7 bases that match TRBD1. This CDR3 contains 14 residues. Per germline, CDR1 SQVTM and CDR2 ANQGSEA. The CDR3 DNA is TGCAGCGTCGAAGGCGGACAGGCGGCAGATACGCAGTATTTT. Protein: CSVEGGQAADTQYF.

V gene TRBV10-3 combines with J gene TRBJ1-2; D unclear. The CDR3 spans 13 residues. Germline CDR1 reads ENHRY; CDR2 reads SYGVKD. With 2 bases removed from V and 6 bases from J, the gap between germline ends came to 10 bases. The CDR3, as DNA: TGTGCCATCAGTGAGGCCGGGTGGGATGGCTACACCTTC. This codes for CAISEAGWDGYTF.

The rearrangement joins TRBV28 to TRBJ1-2; D is undetermined. This CDR3 contains 13 residues. Germline V CDR1 and CDR2: MDHEN, SYDVKM. V was clipped by 8 bases and J by 1 base, with 11 bases between them. Here the CDR3 reads CASGQAFNYGYTF. CDR3 nucleotide sequence: TGTGCCAGCGGGCAGGCCTTTAACTATGGCTACACCTTC.

The chain is built from TRBV7-2 and TRBJ2-2; TRBD2 aligns across 8 bases. Unmatched junction bases numbered 6, after V lost 4 bases and J lost 8 bases. Germline V gives CDR1 SGHTA, CDR2 FQGNSA. This CDR3 is 14 amino acids long. CDR3 protein: CASSSGGPRGELFF. The DNA for the CDR3 is TGTGCCAGCAGCTCGGGGGGGCCTCGGGGGGAGCTGTTTTTT.

J is TRBJ2-7 and V is TRBV1; TRBD2 is the table's D call and was not checked against the DNA. TRBV1 is flagged as a pseudogene. CDR3 length equals 14 residues. The CDR3 loop is CTSSQRDLNNEQYF. DNA of the CDR3: TGCACCAGCAGCCAGCGGGACTTAAATAACGAGCAGTACTTC.

There are a few counts of this clone. V gene TRBV7-6 combines with J gene TRBJ2-1, with unresolved D. The germline V gene encodes CDR1 SGHVS and CDR2 FNYEAQ. Trimming shortened V by 2 bases and J by 5 bases, and 16 bases separated the two germline ends. This CDR3 region has 16 residues. In DNA form, the CDR3 reads TGTGCCAGCAGCTTAAATCCCCCCCAGGCTAACAATGAGCAGTTCTTC. Amino acids: CASSLNPPQANNEQFF.

This chain connects TRBV7-2 to TRBJ2-5; 7 bases are a match to TRBD1. The junction had 8 bases not matched to a gene; V was cut back by 3 bases and J by 4 bases. In germline, CDR1 is SGHTA, CDR2 FQGNSA. This CDR3 has 15 amino acids. The CDR3 region has the DNA TGTGCCAGCAGCTTCAGACAGGGATTAGGAGAGACCCAGTACTTC. Translation gives CASSFRQGLGETQYF.

As DNA, the CDR3 is TGTGCCTGGAGTGTAGGAGGGGGCGTGGATCAGCCCCAGCATTTT. Its protein product is CAWSVGGGVDQPQHF. V is TRBV30 and J is TRBJ1-5; 7 bases map to TRBD1. Germline V gives CDR1 GTSNPN, CDR2 SVGIG (reference sequence). The ends lost 0 bases at V and 5 bases at J; junction bases unmatched: 7. CDR3 length equals 15 residues.

CDR3 nucleotides: TGCGCCAGCAGATCCTTGGTTTCAGGGGGCGATTCACCCCTCCACTTT. Translation: CASRSLVSGGDSPLHF. This chain joins TRBV5-1 and TRBJ1-6, with 8 bases matching TRBD1. V lost 5 bases to trimming and J lost 8 bases; unmatched junction nucleotides: 12. The germline gives CDR1 SGHRS, CDR2 YFSETQ. This CDR3 spans 16 amino acids.

The V call is TRBV14, the J call TRBJ1-5; the D gene is possibly TRBD1 (5 bases). V was cut by 4 bases and J by 2 bases, with 15 bases left in between. Germline V gene data show CDR1 as SGHDN and CDR2 as FVKESK. The CDR3 totals 16 residues. In DNA form, the CDR3 reads TGTGCCAGCAGCCCGGGGGGGGGATCGGGCAATCAGCCCCAGCATTTT. Protein: CASSPGGGSGNQPQHF.

The chain uses TRBV28 and TRBJ2-7; the match to TRBD1 covers 8 bases. J lost 7 bases, V lost 6 bases, and 11 bases had no gene match. The CDR3 covers 14 residues. Germline CDR1 and CDR2: MDHEN and SYDVKM. The CDR3 DNA is TGTGCCAGCAGCCAGGGGGACAGGACTCGAGAGCAGTACTTC. Protein: CASSQGDRTREQYF.